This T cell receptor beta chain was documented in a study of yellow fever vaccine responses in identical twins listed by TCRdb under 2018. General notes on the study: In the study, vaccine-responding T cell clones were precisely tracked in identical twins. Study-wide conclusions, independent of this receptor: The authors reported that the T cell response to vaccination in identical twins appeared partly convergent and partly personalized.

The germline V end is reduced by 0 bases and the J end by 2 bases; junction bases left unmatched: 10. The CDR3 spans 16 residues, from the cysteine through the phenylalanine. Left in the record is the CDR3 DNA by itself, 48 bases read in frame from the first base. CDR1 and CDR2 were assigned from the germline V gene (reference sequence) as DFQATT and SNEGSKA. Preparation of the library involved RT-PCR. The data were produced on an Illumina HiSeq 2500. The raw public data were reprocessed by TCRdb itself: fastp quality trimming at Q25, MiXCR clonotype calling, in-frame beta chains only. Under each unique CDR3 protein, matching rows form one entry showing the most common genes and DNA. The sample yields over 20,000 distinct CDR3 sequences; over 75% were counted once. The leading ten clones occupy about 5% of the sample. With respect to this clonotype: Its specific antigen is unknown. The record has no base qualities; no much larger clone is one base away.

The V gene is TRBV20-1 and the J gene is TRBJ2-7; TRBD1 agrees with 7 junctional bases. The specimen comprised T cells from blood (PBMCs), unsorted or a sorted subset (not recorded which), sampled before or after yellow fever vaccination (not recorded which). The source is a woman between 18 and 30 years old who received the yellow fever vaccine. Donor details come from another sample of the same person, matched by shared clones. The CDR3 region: CSARDGGQALTYEQYF. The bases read TGCAGTGCTAGAGATGGAGGACAGGCATTAACCTACGAGCAGTACTTC.